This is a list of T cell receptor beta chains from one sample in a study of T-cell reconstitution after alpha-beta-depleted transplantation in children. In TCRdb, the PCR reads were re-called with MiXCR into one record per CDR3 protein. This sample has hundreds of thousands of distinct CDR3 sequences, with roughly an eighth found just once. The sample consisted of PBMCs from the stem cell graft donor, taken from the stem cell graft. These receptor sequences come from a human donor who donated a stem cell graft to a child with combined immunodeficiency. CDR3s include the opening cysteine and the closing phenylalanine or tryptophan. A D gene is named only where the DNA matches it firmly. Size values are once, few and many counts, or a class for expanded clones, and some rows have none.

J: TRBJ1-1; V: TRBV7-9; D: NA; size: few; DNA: TGTGCCAGCAGCTCAGAGGGGGGTATGAACACTGAAGCTTTCTTT; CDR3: CASSSEGGMNTEAFF
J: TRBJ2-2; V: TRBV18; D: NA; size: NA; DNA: TGTGCCAGCTCACCATGGGCGCTAGCACGTACCGGGGAGCTGTTTTTT; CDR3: CASSPWALARTGELFF
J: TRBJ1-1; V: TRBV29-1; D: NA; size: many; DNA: TGCAGCGTTGAAGCGGAACAGGAGAACACTGAAGCTTTCTTT; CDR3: CSVEAEQENTEAFF
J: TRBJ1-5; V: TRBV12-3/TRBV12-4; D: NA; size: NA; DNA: TGTGCCAGCAGTTTAATGGGGGCGAATCAGCCCCAGCATTTT; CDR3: CASSLMGANQPQHF
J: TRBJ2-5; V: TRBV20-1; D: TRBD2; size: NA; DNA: TGCAGTGCACAAACTAGCGGGAGAGGGCTTTACCAAGAGACCCAGTACTTC; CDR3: CSAQTSGRGLYQETQYF
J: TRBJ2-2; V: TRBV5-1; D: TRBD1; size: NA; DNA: TGCGCCAGCAGCTCGACAGGACAGGGTGGCACCGGGGAGCTGTTTTTT; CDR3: CASSSTGQGGTGELFF
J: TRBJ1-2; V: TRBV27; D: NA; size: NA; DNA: TGTGCCAGTTACGGGGGAGGAGGCTACACCTTC; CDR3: CASYGGGGYTF
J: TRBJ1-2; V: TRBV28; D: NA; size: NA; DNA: TGTGCCAGCAGTTTAGGGCTGCTTAGGAGGTCCAACTATGGCTACACCTTC; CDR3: CASSLGLLRRSNYGYTF
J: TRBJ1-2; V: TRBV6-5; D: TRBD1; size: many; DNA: TGTGCCAGCAGTTCCCGGGACAGGGATGGCTACACCTTC; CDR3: CASSSRDRDGYTF
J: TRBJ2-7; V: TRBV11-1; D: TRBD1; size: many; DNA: TGTGCCAGCAGCGACACCGGGACAGGGGCCTACGAGCAGTACTTC; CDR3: CASSDTGTGAYEQYF
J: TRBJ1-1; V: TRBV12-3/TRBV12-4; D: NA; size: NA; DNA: TGTGCCAGCAGTTTACGCGGGGCCGTAGCCTCTGAAGCTTTCTTT; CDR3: CASSLRGAVASEAFF
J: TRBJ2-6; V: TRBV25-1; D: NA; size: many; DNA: TGTGCCAGCAGTGACCCGTCGGTTGGGGCCAACGTCCTGACTTTC; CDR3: CASSDPSVGANVLTF
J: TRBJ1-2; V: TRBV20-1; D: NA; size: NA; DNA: TGCAGTGCCAAGGTCGGGGTTAACTATGGCTACACCTTC; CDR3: CSAKVGVNYGYTF
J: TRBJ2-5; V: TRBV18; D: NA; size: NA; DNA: TGTGCCAGCTCACCAGAGGTGACCCAGTACTTC; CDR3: CASSPEVTQYF